What follows are 30 T cell receptor beta chains derived from one specimen sequenced in a study of beta chain features in type 1 diabetes. The entirety of the isolated RNA underwent reverse transcription, so expressed TCRB transcripts were sequenced. The method was immunoSEQ multiplex PCR; TCRdb's version includes in-frame clones alone and lacks a portion of them. Here the sample spans 390,000 or so clones, about 15% being singletons. The sample comprised naive CD4+ T cells from blood. These receptors came from a man younger than 45 in good health.

This clone has only a few counts. Other DNA sequences in this sample translate to the same CDR3. The chain combines TRBV6-5 with TRBJ1-2; no clear D gene. This CDR3 has 11 residues. The V and J ends lost 4 bases and 4 bases respectively, with 4 bases between them. Germline V gene sequence: CDR1 MNHEY, CDR2 SVGAGI. CDR3 protein: CASSSGYGYTF. CDR3 DNA: TGTGCCAGCAGTTCGGGCTATGGCTACACCTTC.

This clone was seen only a few times. The gene calls are TRBV13 and TRBJ2-5; 7 bases agree with TRBD1. Looked up from germline, CDR1 is PRHDT and CDR2 is FYEKMQ (reference sequence). This CDR3 has 17 residues. J lost 2 bases, V lost 5 bases, and 14 bases had no gene match. CDR3 amino acids: CASSPHRPGQIQETQYF. The CDR3 region has the DNA TGTGCCAGCAGCCCCCATAGGCCGGGACAGATTCAAGAGACCCAGTACTTC. The full variable domain, rest sourced from reference TRBV13 and TRBJ2-5, is AAGVIQSPRHLIKEKRETATLKCYPIPRHDTVYWYQQGPGQDPQFLISFYEKMQSDKGSIPDRFSAQQFSDYHSELNMSSLELGDSALYFCASSPHRPGQIQETQYFGPGTRLLVL.

V and J are TRBV7-9 and TRBJ1-3; TRBD1 agrees at 7 bases. The germline V gene has CDR1 SEHNR and CDR2 FQNEAQ (reference sequence). The CDR3 sequence is 17 residues long. V shed 5 bases, J shed 0 bases, and the junction held 10 bases outside the gene matches. The CDR3 nucleotides are TGTGCCAGCAGCACCCGGCGGGACAGTACCTCTGGAAACACCATATATTTT. This codes for CASSTRRDSTSGNTIYF.

This clone was observed a handful of times. J is TRBJ2-2 and V is TRBV9; possibly TRBD1 for D (6 bases). The CDR3 loop spans 14 amino acids. Trimming cost V 0 bases and J 4 bases, with 7 bases left between them. From germline, CDR1 is SGDLS and CDR2 YYNGEE. The CDR3 nucleotides read TGTGCCAGCAGCGTAGACAGGGCCACCGGGGAGCTGTTTTTT. It yields the protein CASSVDRATGELFF. Full variable domain (missing parts from reference TRBV9 and TRBJ2-2): DSGVTQTPKHLITATGQRVTLRCSPRSGDLSVYWYQQSLDQGLQFLIQYYNGEERAKGNILERFSAQQFPDLHSELNLSSLELGDSALYFCASSVDRATGELFFGEGSRLTVL.

The chain employs TRBV1 and TRBJ2-4; TRBD1, as called in the table, went unchecked against the DNA. TRBV1 is noted as a pseudogene. This CDR3 has 12 amino acids. The CDR3 sequence is CTSSPPGQGLYF. The CDR3 nucleotides are TGCACCAGCAGCCCCCCGGGACAGGGTCTATACTTC.

V and J are TRBV5-7 and TRBJ2-7; D is tentatively TRBD1 or TRBD2 (5 bases each). Being an ORF, TRBV5-7 has a function that is uncertain. Trimming took 3 bases from V and 4 from J, leaving 17 bases between them. The CDR3 is made up of 15 amino acids. CDR3 protein: CASSSGVVGEYEQYF. CDR3 nucleotides: TGTGCCAGCAGCTCAGGCGTCGTGGGGGAATACGAGCAGTACTTC.

There are a few counts of this clone. The chain carries TRBV28 and TRBJ2-7; possible D gene TRBD1, 6 bases. The CDR3 has 14 residues. Germline loops: CDR1 MDHEN, CDR2 SYDVKM. V was trimmed by 4 bases and J by 2 bases, leaving 12 bases between them. Here the CDR3 DNA reads TGTGCCAGCAGTTATAGGACAGTTCCCTACGAGCAGTACGTC. Translated: CASSYRTVPYEQYV.

The table lists this clone with a few counts. The CDR3: CASSLEGAVDTQYF. DNA for the CDR3: TGCGCCAGCAGCTTGGAGGGGGCCGTGGATACGCAGTATTTT. The chain has TRBV4-3 and TRBJ2-3; tentative D call: TRBD1 (7 bases). V was cut by 5 bases and J by 6 bases, with 15 bases left in between. The CDR3 has 14 residues. The germline V gene has CDR1 LGHNA and CDR2 YSLEER.

The chain joins TRBV6-6 to TRBJ1-2; the D gene is possibly TRBD1 (5 bases). The CDR3 runs 15 residues. CDR1 MNHNY and CDR2 SVGAGI come from the germline V gene (reference sequence). V dropped 3 bases and J dropped 4 bases, with 15 bases sitting between them. CDR3 loop: CASSYTTTGTYGYTF. The CDR3 bases are TGTGCCAGCAGTTATACTACAACAGGAACCTATGGCTACACCTTC.

There are a few counts of this clone. The rearrangement links TRBV4-1 to TRBJ2-7; possible D gene TRBD2, 7 bases. CDR1 and CDR2 from the germline V gene are MGHRA and YSYEKL. Deletions cut 4 bases from V and 2 bases from J, with 12 bases between. The CDR3 has 14 amino acids. The CDR3 DNA is TGCGCCAGCAGCCCCGAGGGGGGGGCCTACGAGCAGTACTTC. Its translation is CASSPEGGAYEQYF.

This clone was observed a few times. The chain employs TRBV7-6 and TRBJ2-5, with unresolved D. The germline gives CDR1 SGHVS, CDR2 FNYEAQ. The CDR3 spans 13 residues. The V and J ends lost 5 bases and 5 bases respectively, with 12 bases between them. CDR3 nucleotide sequence: TGTGCCAGCAGCCTCCACCCTCCGGAGACCCAGTACTTC. Translation: CASSLHPPETQYF. Supplemented by reference TRBV7-6 and TRBJ2-5, the full variable domain reads GAGVSQSPRYKVTKRGQDVALRCDPISGHVSLYWYRQALGQGPEFLTYFNYEAQQDKSGLPNDRFSAERPEGSISTLTIQRTEQRDSAMYRCASSLHPPETQYFGPGTRLLVL.

The chain carries TRBV9 and TRBJ2-5; D is possibly TRBD2 (6 bases). The V end lost 0 bases, the J end lost 2 bases, and 11 bases lay between the germline ends. The V gene's germline CDR1 is SGDLS and CDR2 YYNGEE. This CDR3 has 15 amino acids. CDR3 in DNA: TGTGCCAGCAGCGTAGGTTTTAGCGGACAAGAGACCCAGTACTTC. Its protein is CASSVGFSGQETQYF.

The chain uses TRBV6-5 and TRBJ2-7, with D perhaps TRBD2 (6 bases). Per the germline V gene, CDR1 is MNHEY and CDR2 is SVGAGI. V was clipped by 6 bases and J by 9 bases, with 18 bases between them. CDR3 length: 13 residues. The CDR3 loop is CASSGSLVGVQYV. The CDR3 DNA sequence: TGTGCCAGCAGCGGGAGCCTCGTGGGTGTGCAGTACGTC.

The CDR3 reads CASSSNSYEQYF. The CDR3 coding sequence is TGCGCCAGCAGCTCTAACTCCTACGAGCAGTACTTC. The rearrangement joins TRBV5-1 to TRBJ2-7; D is undetermined. The CDR3 has 12 amino acids. V lost 3 bases and J lost 0, with 4 bases in between. Looked up from germline, CDR1 is SGHRS and CDR2 is YFSETQ.

V usage is TRBV4-3 and J usage is TRBJ2-5; 8 nucleotides line up with TRBD2. The CDR3 extends over 16 amino acids. Germline CDR1 and CDR2: LGHNA and YSLEER. V gave up 1 base and J gave up 5 bases; unmatched junction bases: 9. This chain's CDR3 is CASSQVAAGVGETQYF. The CDR3 DNA reads TGCGCCAGCAGCCAAGTAGCAGCGGGAGTCGGGGAGACCCAGTACTTC.

The genes are TRBV15 and TRBJ2-1, with 8 bases aligning to TRBD1. V gave up 5 bases and J gave up 8 bases; unmatched junction bases: 8. CDR1 LNHNV and CDR2 YYDKDF come from the germline V gene (reference sequence). This CDR3 is built from 14 residues. The CDR3 spells CATSAGRGRYEQFF. The CDR3 coding sequence is TGTGCCACCAGCGCGGGCAGGGGGCGGTATGAGCAGTTCTTC. Using reference TRBV15 and TRBJ2-1 for the parts outside the CDR3, the full variable domain is DAMVIQNPRYQVTQFGKPVTLSCSQTLNHNVMYWYQQKSSQAPKLLFHYYDKDFNNEADTPDNFQSRRPNTSFCFLDIRSPGLGDTAMYLCATSAGRGRYEQFFGPGTRLTVL.

In its sample, this clone was seen a few times. The V and J genes are TRBV29-1 and TRBJ2-4; perhaps TRBD1 as D (6 bases). This CDR3 has 14 residues. The germline V gene has CDR1 SQVTM and CDR2 ANQGSEA. Trimming took 1 base from V and 3 from J, leaving 10 bases between them. CDR3 DNA sequence: TGCAGCGTTGAAGGGCGACAGGACAAAAACATTCAGTACTTC. Translation gives CSVEGRQDKNIQYF. Using reference TRBV29-1 and TRBJ2-4 for the parts outside the CDR3, the full variable domain is SAVISQKPSRDICQRGTSLTIQCQVDSQVTMMFWYRQQPGQSLTLIATANQGSEATYESGFVIDKFPISRPNLTFSTLTVSNMSPEDSSIYLCSVEGRQDKNIQYFGAGTRLSVL.

This clone was seen a few times. CDR3 DNA sequence: TGCGCCAGCAGCCCGACAGGGAACACTGAAGCTTTCTTT. Translation: CASSPTGNTEAFF. The V and J genes are TRBV5-1 and TRBJ1-1; TRBD1 is a possible D gene (6 bases). The germline V gene encodes CDR1 SGHRS and CDR2 YFSETQ. The CDR3 spans 13 residues. Trimming left V 4 bases short and J 1 base short, with 8 bases between.

The rearrangement links TRBV7-2 to TRBJ2-1, with 7 nucleotides matching TRBD2. CDR3 length: 14 residues. Germline V gene data show CDR1 as SGHTA and CDR2 as FQGNSA. The V segment lost 1 base and the J segment 7 bases; nucleotides outside the gene matches: 4. The CDR3, as DNA: TGTGCCAGCAGCTTAGGACTAGCTGAAAATGAGCAGTTCTTC. Its translation is CASSLGLAENEQFF. The full variable domain, with the rest looked up from reference TRBV7-2 and TRBJ2-1, is GAGVSQSPSNKVTEKGKDVELRCDPISGHTALYWYRQSLGQGLEFLIYFQGNSAPDKSGLPSDRFSAERTGGSVSTLTIQRTQQEDSAVYLCASSLGLAENEQFFGPGTRLTVL.

This clone was detected only once. The chain couples TRBV12-5 to TRBJ2-1, with D perhaps TRBD1 (5 bases). Trimming stripped 10 bases from V and 8 bases from J, with 15 bases between. The CDR3 totals 12 residues. Germline CDR1 and CDR2: LGHNT and FRNRAP. This CDR3 reads CAKAGLRDEQFF. In DNA, the CDR3 is TGTGCTAAGGCAGGGTTAAGGGATGAGCAGTTCTTC.

This clone came up a few times. The gene calls are TRBV11-2 and TRBJ2-5, with 7 bases identical to TRBD1. In germline, CDR1 is SGHAT, CDR2 FQNNGV. The V segment lost 0 bases and the J segment 5 bases; nucleotides outside the gene matches: 6. This CDR3 is built from 15 residues. The DNA of the CDR3 is TGTGCCAGCAGCTTAGAACAGGGGTTTTCGGAGACCCAGTACTTC. Translated: CASSLEQGFSETQYF.

The table lists this clone with a few counts. The chain has TRBV7-2 and TRBJ2-1, with 8 bases aligning to TRBD2. Unmatched junction bases numbered 12, after V lost 1 base and J lost 4 bases. Per germline, CDR1 SGHTA and CDR2 FQGNSA. The CDR3 spans 18 residues. CDR3 DNA: TGTGCCAGCAGCTTAGTTTCCGTAGCGGGGATGGGGTACAATGAGCAGTTCTTC. This encodes CASSLVSVAGMGYNEQFF. The whole variable domain, filled in from reference TRBV7-2 and TRBJ2-1, reads GAGVSQSPSNKVTEKGKDVELRCDPISGHTALYWYRQSLGQGLEFLIYFQGNSAPDKSGLPSDRFSAERTGGSVSTLTIQRTQQEDSAVYLCASSLVSVAGMGYNEQFFGPGTRLTVL.

This clone appeared a few times. V and J are TRBV7-2 and TRBJ2-2; D is ambiguous. The germline CDR1 and CDR2 sequences are SGHTA and FQGNSA. Trimming stripped 0 bases from V and 7 bases from J, with 6 bases between. This CDR3 is built from 13 residues. Here the CDR3 reads CASSLARIGELFF. CDR3 nucleotide sequence: TGTGCCAGCAGCTTAGCAAGGATCGGGGAGCTGTTTTTT.

In its sample, this clone was seen many times. Other DNA sequences within the sample encode an identical CDR3. The V and J genes are TRBV29-1 and TRBJ2-5; no clear D gene. CDR1 and CDR2 (germline): SQVTM, ANQGSEA. V dropped 3 bases and J dropped 4 bases, with 3 bases sitting between them. This CDR3 has 10 amino acids. This chain's CDR3 is CSVEVETQYF. DNA for the CDR3: TGCAGCGTTGAGGTAGAGACCCAGTACTTC.

This rearrangement joins TRBV5-1 to TRBJ2-2; no reliable D call. V lost 0 bases, J lost 6 bases, and 12 bases lay in between. CDR3 length: 15 amino acids. The V gene's germline CDR1 is SGHRS and CDR2 YFSETQ. CDR3 loop: CASSLVRVDAGELFF. CDR3 nucleotide sequence: TGCGCCAGCAGCTTGGTAAGGGTCGACGCCGGGGAGCTGTTTTTT.

This clone appeared a few times. This chain uses TRBV29-1 with TRBJ2-3, with no clear D. Trimming took 7 bases from V and 0 from J, leaving 8 bases between them. Germline V gene sequence: CDR1 SQVTM, CDR2 ANQGSEA. The CDR3 has 12 amino acids. The CDR3: CSASRSTDTQYF. The CDR3 DNA sequence: TGCAGCGCCTCTCGAAGCACAGATACGCAGTATTTT.

The J gene is TRBJ2-2, the V gene TRBV5-4; TRBD1 is a possible D gene (6 bases). Trimming stripped 4 bases from V and 6 bases from J, with 10 bases between. The germline CDR1 and CDR2 sequences are SGHNT and YYREEE (reference sequence). The CDR3 totals 13 residues. CDR3 region: CASSTGTAGELFF. The CDR3 region has the DNA TGTGCCAGCAGCACAGGGACGGCCGGGGAGCTGTTTTTT.

This chain uses TRBV30 with TRBJ1-4, with D unresolved. Looked up from germline, CDR1 is GTSNPN and CDR2 is SVGIG (reference sequence). Trimming cost V 4 bases and J 3 bases, with 6 bases left between them. This CDR3 has 12 amino acids. CDR3 sequence: CAWKFANEKLFF. In nucleotides, the CDR3 is TGTGCCTGGAAGTTTGCTAATGAAAAACTGTTTTTT.

This clone came up a few times. The gene calls are TRBV2 and TRBJ2-5; tentative D call: TRBD1 (5 bases). Trimming cost V 9 bases and J 3 bases, with 8 bases left between them. This CDR3 comprises 11 residues. CDR1 is SNHLY and CDR2 is FYNNEI in the germline V gene. The CDR3, as DNA: TGTGCCAGGGGGCTCAAAGAGACCCAGTACTTC. This gives the protein CARGLKETQYF.

This clone was seen a few times. The chain links TRBV9 to TRBJ2-7, with a possible D match to TRBD2 (5 bases). V lost 1 base to trimming and J lost 2 bases, with 13 bases between them. Germline CDR1 reads SGDLS; CDR2 reads YYNGEE. The CDR3 consists of 15 residues. This CDR3 is CASSVSPGDTYEQYF. CDR3 DNA: TGTGCCAGCAGCGTATCCCCCGGGGATACCTACGAGCAGTACTTC.